Each of the 27 T cell receptor beta chains below was sequenced from the same sample in a study of glioma-infiltrating T cells after dendritic cell vaccination. Repertoires were generated with immunoSEQ multiplex PCR, while TCRdb's copy carries only in-frame clones and drops some. This sample has roughly 68,000 clones, with 82% found just once. This specimen was blood, taken before dendritic cell vaccination. Source of these receptors: a human donor with glioblastoma.

The chain uses TRBV27 and TRBJ1-6, with 8 bases aligning to TRBD1. Trimming cost V 6 bases and J 6 bases; bases outside gene matches: 4. Germline CDR1 and CDR2: MNHEY and SMNVEV (reference sequence). The CDR3 has 14 residues. The CDR3 is CASRQGAGNSPLHF. DNA of the CDR3: TGTGCCAGCAGGCAGGGGGCTGGTAATTCACCCCTCCACTTT.

This chain links TRBV28 with TRBJ2-3, with 16 nucleotides matching TRBD2. The length of the CDR3 is 16 residues. After removal of 5 bases from V and 10 bases from J, the junction contained 9 bases not matched to a gene. Germline assignment: CDR1 MDHEN and CDR2 SYDVKM. CDR3 loop: CASSRSWGLAGGAQYF. For the CDR3, the DNA is TGTGCCAGCAGTCGCTCTTGGGGACTAGCGGGGGGGGCGCAGTATTTT.

The chain couples TRBV28 to TRBJ1-3, with TRBD1 matching 7 bases. The CDR3 totals 16 residues. V lost 2 bases and J lost 0; bases outside the gene matches: 4. CDR1 and CDR2 (germline): MDHEN, SYDVKM. The CDR3 spells CASSLLGQVSGNTIYF. The CDR3 region has the DNA TGTGCCAGCAGTTTACTCGGACAGGTCTCTGGAAACACCATATATTTT.

V is TRBV9 and J is TRBJ2-7, with 12 positions matching TRBD2. The CDR3 contains 17 residues. J was trimmed by 5 bases and V by 2 bases; bases with no gene match: 11. The V gene's germline CDR1 is SGDLS and CDR2 YYNGEE. CDR3 protein: CASSVTAWTSGVHEQYF. CDR3 in DNA: TGTGCCAGCAGCGTGACCGCTTGGACTAGCGGGGTCCACGAGCAGTACTTC.

In its sample, this clone ranks as large (0.1 to 1%). The CDR3, as DNA: TGTGCCAGCAGTGAAGCGGGGACAGGGGGCTACTATGGCTACACCTTC. Translated: CASSEAGTGGYYGYTF. The chain employs TRBV6-1 and TRBJ1-2; 12 nucleotides match TRBD1. The CDR3 totals 16 residues. V dropped 0 bases and J dropped 3; count of bases not matched to a gene: 2. Germline CDR1 MNHNS, CDR2 SASEGT.

The chain combines TRBV7-2 with TRBJ2-3, with D uncertain. The ends were cut back, 1 base at V and 0 bases at J, with 5 bases in the middle. Per germline, CDR1 SGHTA and CDR2 FQGNSA. The CDR3 is 14 residues long. The CDR3 nucleotides are TGTGCCAGCAGCTTAGGACTGAGCACAGATACGCAGTATTTT. Encoded protein: CASSLGLSTDTQYF.

V gene TRBV7-9 combines with J gene TRBJ2-5; D uncertain. The V end was cut by 5 bases, the J end by 5 bases, with 9 bases between. This CDR3 spans 12 amino acids. The germline CDR1 and CDR2 sequences are SEHNR and FQNEAQ (reference sequence). The DNA for the CDR3 is TGTGCCAGCAGCCCTTCGGTGGAGACCCAGTACTTC. Translation gives CASSPSVETQYF.

V gene TRBV2 combines with J gene TRBJ2-3, with 12 bases that match TRBD2. Losses at the gene ends were 2 bases for V and 0 bases for J; bases not matched to a gene: 6. Germline-derived CDR1 and CDR2 are SNHLY and FYNNEI. The CDR3 runs 18 residues. The CDR3 coding sequence is TGTGCCAGCAGTGAAAGACTAGCGGGGGTTGCTAGCACAGATACGCAGTATTTT. Translating gives CASSERLAGVASTDTQYF.

The V call is TRBV6-6, the J call TRBJ1-3; TRBD1 might be the D (5 bases). This CDR3 is built from 16 residues. The V gene lost 7 bases and the J gene lost 4 bases, with 20 bases spanning the gap. CDR1 and CDR2 from the germline V gene are MNHNY and SVGAGI (reference sequence). In nucleotides, the CDR3 is TGTGCCAGCATACCCCGAGGGAGGGGCGCAGGAAACACCATATATTTT. Its translation is CASIPRGRGAGNTIYF.

V and J are TRBV7-9 and TRBJ1-1; TRBD1 aligns across 11 bases. The germline CDR1 and CDR2 sequences are SEHNR and FQNEAQ (reference sequence). Losses at the gene ends were 1 base for V and 2 bases for J; bases not matched to a gene: 3. The CDR3 consists of 16 residues. CDR3 sequence reads: CASSLGTGGINTEAFF. CDR3 coding DNA: TGTGCCAGCAGCTTAGGGACAGGGGGCATCAACACTGAAGCTTTCTTT.

The J gene is TRBJ1-3, the V gene TRBV7-9, with 7 bases that match TRBD1. Per germline, CDR1 SEHNR and CDR2 FQNEAQ (reference sequence). Losses at the gene ends were 4 bases for V and 0 bases for J; bases not matched to a gene: 6. There are 16 residues in the CDR3. The CDR3 region has the DNA TGTGCCAGCAGCTCAAGACAGGGCAGCTCTGGAAACACCATATATTTT. Translating it yields CASSSRQGSSGNTIYF.

V and J are TRBV7-2 and TRBJ1-2; 8 nucleotides align to TRBD1. V lost 8 bases and J lost 8; bases outside the gene matches: 13. Germline V lookup: CDR1 SGHTA, CDR2 FQGNSA. This CDR3 has 14 amino acids. Here the CDR3 reads CASGRDRGTGGYTF. The CDR3 bases are TGTGCCAGCGGGCGAGACAGGGGAACGGGGGGCTACACCTTC.

This clone appeared a single time. The chain carries TRBV7-9 and TRBJ2-7; D ambiguous. CDR1 is SEHNR, CDR2 FQNEAQ, per germline (reference sequence). The CDR3 consists of 13 residues. V was trimmed by 2 bases and J by 2 bases, leaving 7 bases between them. This chain's CDR3 is CASSLPQTYEQYF. In nucleotides, the CDR3 is TGTGCCAGCAGCTTACCACAAACCTACGAGCAGTACTTC.

As concerns this clone: A read error may produce the germline difference seen at one junction end. The rearrangement links TRBV10-3 to TRBJ1-1; D gene ambiguous. The CDR3 covers 14 residues. Germline V lookup: CDR1 ENHRY, CDR2 SYGVKD. This chain's CDR3 is CAISELEGSAEVFF. CDR3 nucleotides: TGTGCCATCAGTGAGTTGGAAGGGAGCGCTGAAGTTTTCTTT.

The J gene is TRBJ2-3, the V gene TRBV27; 12 bases align to TRBD2. Trimming at V came to 8 bases and at J to 2 bases, leaving 5 bases not matched to a gene. Germline CDR1 is MNHEY and CDR2 is SMNVEV (reference sequence). The length of the CDR3 is 15 residues. The DNA of the CDR3 is TGTGCCAGCCGACTAGCGGGGGACATCACAGATACGCAGTATTTT. This translates into CASRLAGDITDTQYF.

This chain links TRBV21-1 with TRBJ2-3; no DNA check was done on the table's D call, TRBD2. TRBV21-1 is designated a pseudogene. The CDR3 spans 16 residues. The CDR3 spells CASSKAGTPSTDTQYF. The DNA of the CDR3 is TGTGCCAGCAGCAAAGCCGGGACTCCAAGCACAGATACGCAGTATTTT.

The CDR3 DNA reads as TGTGCCAGCAGCTCTAGAGGCTACGAGCAGTACTTC. Translated: CASSSRGYEQYF. The V and J genes are TRBV7-2 and TRBJ2-7; D call uncertain. The germline V gene encodes CDR1 SGHTA and CDR2 FQGNSA. Deletions cut 4 bases from V and 3 bases from J, with 7 bases between. This CDR3 has 12 amino acids.

The J gene is TRBJ2-3, the V gene TRBV18, with 7 bases identical to TRBD2. V dropped 2 bases and J dropped 3; count of bases not matched to a gene: 8. Germline V gives CDR1 KGHSH, CDR2 LQKENI. The CDR3 spans 16 residues. As DNA, the CDR3 is TGTGCCAGCTCACCAAGCGGGGCTAGCGGAACAGATACGCAGTATTTT. Translating it yields CASSPSGASGTDTQYF.

V gene TRBV18 combines with J gene TRBJ2-3, with 11 bases that match TRBD2. The J segment lost 6 bases and the V segment lost 1 base, leaving 6 bases of the junction unmatched. The CDR3 consists of 16 residues. Looked up from germline, CDR1 is KGHSH and CDR2 is LQKENI. CDR3 sequence (DNA): TGTGCCAGCTCACCACTTACTAGCGGGGGATCCGATACGCAGTATTTT. Translation: CASSPLTSGGSDTQYF.

This chain links TRBV11-3 with TRBJ2-5, with 10 nucleotides matching TRBD1. The CDR3 runs to 16 residues. Germline V CDR1 and CDR2: SGHNT, YENEEA. With 5 bases clipped from V and 5 bases from J, the junction kept 11 bases outside the gene matches. CDR3 sequence: CASSTGTGELLETQYF. In nucleotides, the CDR3 is TGTGCCAGCAGCACCGGGACAGGGGAGCTGCTGGAGACCCAGTACTTC.

The rearrangement links TRBV12-2 to TRBJ2-5; the table's D call of TRBD1 was not tested on the DNA. TRBV12-2 is reported as a pseudogene. This CDR3 comprises 18 residues. CDR3 bases: TGTGCAAGTCGCTTAGAAACGGATGCGGACAGGGGACAAGAGACCCAGTACTTC. Translated, it gives CASRLETDADRGQETQYF.

This chain connects TRBV15 to TRBJ1-2, with D perhaps matching TRBD1 (5 bases). The V gene lost 1 base and the J gene lost 8 bases, with 8 bases spanning the gap. The germline V gene encodes CDR1 LNHNV and CDR2 YYDKDF (reference sequence). There are 12 residues in the CDR3. CDR3 protein: CATSRGEGGYTF. CDR3 nucleotides: TGTGCCACCAGCAGAGGGGAGGGGGGCTACACCTTC.

The rearrangement joins TRBV5-4 to TRBJ2-3; TRBD2 matches 10 bases. Germline values: CDR1 SGHNT, CDR2 YYREEE (reference sequence). The V segment lost 5 bases and the J segment 4 bases; nucleotides outside the gene matches: 4. The CDR3 runs to 14 residues. DNA for the CDR3: TGTGCCAGCAGGGGTAGCGGGGGGCCAGATACGCAGTATTTT. The encoded protein is CASRGSGGPDTQYF. Variable domain in full (rest from reference TRBV5-4 and TRBJ2-3): ETGVTQSPTHLIKTRGQQVTLRCSSQSGHNTVSWYQQALGQGPQFIFQYYREEENGRGNFPPRFSGLQFPNYSSELNVNALELDDSALYLCASRGSGGPDTQYFGPGTRLTVL.

This clone is medium-sized by share. The chain employs TRBV28 and TRBJ2-7, with 9 bases fitting TRBD1. After removal of 4 bases from V and 6 bases from J, the junction contained 13 bases not matched to a gene. In germline, CDR1 is MDHEN, CDR2 SYDVKM. The CDR3 spans 16 residues. Here the CDR3 reads CASSSARGTGRREQYF. For the CDR3, the DNA is TGTGCCAGCAGTTCCGCCCGTGGGACAGGGAGGCGCGAGCAGTACTTC. The full variable domain, rest sourced from reference TRBV28 and TRBJ2-7, is DVKVTQSSRYLVKRTGEKVFLECVQDMDHENMFWYRQDPGLGLRLIYFSYDVKMKEKGDIPEGYSVSREKKERFSLILESASTNQTSMYLCASSSARGTGRREQYFGPGTRLTVT.

The chain recombines TRBV6-4 with TRBJ1-1; tentatively, D is TRBD1 (5 bases). CDR3 length equals 13 residues. V shed 6 bases and J shed 1 base, with 9 bases lying between them. CDR1 is MRHNA, CDR2 SNTAGT, per germline. The CDR3 region has the DNA TGTGCCAGCAGCATTGGACAGAACACTGAAGCTTTCTTT. Translating it yields CASSIGQNTEAFF.

The V call is TRBV6-1, the J call TRBJ2-3; no reliable D call. Trimming shortened V by 5 bases and J by 1 base, and 4 bases separated the two germline ends. This CDR3 region has 12 residues. Germline lookup yields CDR1 MNHNS and CDR2 SASEGT. CDR3 amino acids: CASSSGTDTQYF. Written as DNA, the CDR3 is TGTGCCAGCAGTTCAGGCACAGATACGCAGTATTTT.

This chain joins TRBV19 and TRBJ2-3, with 15 bases that match TRBD2. The V segment lost 8 bases and the J segment 0 bases; nucleotides outside the gene matches: 9. Germline-derived CDR1 and CDR2 are LNHDA and SQIVND (reference sequence). CDR3 length: 18 residues. CDR3 in amino acids: CASSGTSGGHPSTDTQYF. The CDR3 bases are TGTGCCAGTTCCGGGACTAGCGGGGGGCATCCTAGCACAGATACGCAGTATTTT.